This T cell receptor (beta chain) appears in the sequencing data of a study of cytomegalovirus exposure and HLA in healthy donors. In the case of this clone: The antigen remains unidentified.

60 Vbeta and 13 Jbeta primers were used in PCR. Clones were sequenced by immunoSEQ multiplex PCR, and TCRdb holds only the in-frame ones, with some missing. The sample lists under 200,000 clones, 80% to 85% occurring once. The CDR3 has 15 amino acids. Trimming stripped 6 bases from V and 2 bases from J, with 13 bases between. The germline gives CDR1 MNHNS, CDR2 SASEGT. Findings and caveats of the study: Reported performance of the classifier showed diagnosis of cytomegalovirus status with high specificity and sensitivity. Accurate prediction of HLA-A and HLA-B alleles (for most subjects) was reportedly achieved from TCR beta sequences. Whilst most TCR sequences proved rare, a subset of public TCRs occurred across many donors.

The receptor was derived from a male donor in good health and CMV-seronegative. The sample taken for sequencing was PBMCs. The rearrangement joins TRBV6-1 to TRBJ2-2; D is undetermined. This chain's CDR3 is CASRGSSQNTGELFF. CDR3 DNA sequence: TGTGCCAGCAGGGGCTCGAGCCAAAACACCGGGGAGCTGTTTTTT.